The present entry profiles one TCR beta chain with its context. This sample is drawn from a study of T-cell memory formation after mild COVID-19. From the 5' RACE reads, TCRdb called clonotypes with MiXCR, one entry per CDR3 protein. The sample lists 550,000 to 700,000 distinct CDR3 sequences, about a sixth occurring once. The CDR3 covers 15 residues. The junction had 8 bases not matched to a gene; V was cut back by 5 bases and J by 3 bases. Germline CDR1 is MNHNY and CDR2 is SVGAGI (reference sequence). The origin of this receptor is an adult woman who had mild COVID-19 (a few samples of this study predate the infection). Cell type and time point are not known. The sample taken for sequencing was PBMCs or a T cell subset sorted from them (not recorded which). The chain employs TRBV6-6 and TRBJ2-5; 8 bases agree with TRBD2. CDR3 protein: CASSPPREGKETQYF. The DNA of the CDR3 is TGTGCCAGCAGTCCCCCCCGGGAGGGAAAAGAGACCCAGTACTTC.